The next 30 T cell receptor beta chains were all read from a single sample in a study of STAT5B mutations in CD4+ large granular lymphocyte leukemia (dated by TCRdb to the early 2020s). Libraries were built with the immunoSEQ multiplex PCR assay. Held by TCRdb, this immuneACCESS table contains in-frame sequences only and omits some clones. Under half of the omission traces to an unresolved V gene where checked; the cause of the rest is unknown. The sample contains nearly 35,000 clones, about 90% of them found a single time. The top ten clonotypes cover approximately 3.5% of the sample. Material: CD4+ T cells from blood buffy coats. The receptors come from a human donor in good health.

This clone is termed large (0.1 to 1%). The chain links TRBV19 to TRBJ2-3; no reliable D call. Trimming left V 4 bases short and J 2 bases short, with 10 bases between. Germline V gene lookup returns CDR1 LNHDA and CDR2 SQIVND (reference sequence). The CDR3 spans 14 residues. This CDR3 reads CASSRAGPTDTQYF. The CDR3 bases are TGTGCCAGTAGTAGGGCAGGCCCCACAGATACGCAGTATTTT.

This chain links TRBV18 with TRBJ1-5, with D possibly matching TRBD1 (6 bases). Trimming removed 3 bases from V and 2 bases from J, with 8 bases in between. This CDR3 spans 14 amino acids. CDR1 and CDR2 (germline): KGHSH, LQKENI. The CDR3 region has the DNA TGTGCCAGCTCACCCTCAGGGGGCAATCAGCCCCAGCATTTT. Residues: CASSPSGGNQPQHF.

This chain links TRBV6-5 with TRBJ2-7; no clear D. Germline loops: CDR1 MNHEY, CDR2 SVGAGI. CDR3 length: 13 amino acids. Trimming took off 5 bases at V and 4 bases at J, with 12 bases between the two ends. The CDR3 DNA reads as TGTGCCAGCAGTCCTCCCCTTGGGTACGAGCAGTACTTC. This codes for CASSPPLGYEQYF.

V gene TRBV29-1 combines with J gene TRBJ1-3; D gene uncertain. This CDR3 contains 11 residues. Germline CDR1 is SQVTM and CDR2 is ANQGSEA. Between the trimmed V and J ends, which lost 6 bases and 0 bases, there was a span of 3 bases. Here the CDR3 DNA reads TGCAGCGTCTACTCTGGAAACACCATATATTTT. Residues: CSVYSGNTIYF.

This chain joins TRBV28 and TRBJ1-2; 7 positions agree with TRBD1. Germline V gene data show CDR1 as MDHEN and CDR2 as SYDVKM. The CDR3 sequence is 15 residues long. J lost 8 bases, V lost 1 base, and 10 bases had no gene match. CDR3 DNA sequence: TGTGCCAGCAGTTTATTAATGCGGAGGGGGCTCGGCTACACCTTC. Translated, it gives CASSLLMRRGLGYTF.

The chain uses TRBV5-4 and TRBJ1-2; 9 positions agree with TRBD1. The CDR3 length is 16 residues. Per the germline V gene, CDR1 is SGHNT and CDR2 is YYREEE (reference sequence). The V gene end was trimmed by 0 bases and the J gene end by 8 bases; junction bases not matched to a gene: 11. Here the CDR3 reads CASSLGTGTGPDGYTF. CDR3 coding DNA: TGTGCCAGCAGCTTGGGAACCGGGACAGGGCCTGACGGCTACACCTTC.

V is TRBV4-1 and J is TRBJ2-1; D uncertain. The V end was cut by 1 base, the J end by 3 bases, with 10 bases between. This CDR3 is built from 15 residues. Germline CDR1 MGHRA, CDR2 YSYEKL. CDR3 sequence reads: CASSQVGRGYNEQFF. CDR3 sequence (DNA): TGCGCCAGCAGCCAAGTTGGTCGAGGCTACAATGAGCAGTTCTTC.

The V and J genes are TRBV10-3 and TRBJ2-1, with D tentatively TRBD1 or TRBD2 (5 bases each). Germline values: CDR1 ENHRY, CDR2 SYGVKD. The CDR3 contains 13 residues. The V and J ends lost 6 bases and 7 bases respectively, with 13 bases between them. CDR3 region: CAIRGESENEQFF. The CDR3 nucleotides read TGTGCCATCAGGGGGGAGAGCGAGAATGAGCAGTTCTTC.

The chain has TRBV19 and TRBJ1-4; D remains unclear. The V gene's germline CDR1 is LNHDA and CDR2 SQIVND (reference sequence). With 5 bases removed from V and 0 bases from J, the gap between germline ends came to 13 bases. The CDR3 is 16 amino acids. CDR3 bases: TGTGCCAGTAGTGGTCGCGGGGATGCAACTAATGAAAAACTGTTTTTT. It translates to CASSGRGDATNEKLFF.

The V gene is TRBV9, the J gene TRBJ1-4; D ambiguous. Trimming stripped 4 bases from V and 7 bases from J, with 17 bases between. Germline V gene data show CDR1 as SGDLS and CDR2 as YYNGEE. This CDR3 is 15 amino acids long. The CDR3 DNA reads as TGTGCCAGCAGCTTCGGATATGGCCGTGGTGAAAAACTGTTTTTT. Its translation: CASSFGYGRGEKLFF.

This sequence joins TRBV28 and TRBJ1-5; 7 bases line up with TRBD1. Trimming at V came to 6 bases and at J to 0 bases, leaving 11 bases not matched to a gene. The germline gives CDR1 MDHEN, CDR2 SYDVKM. This CDR3 is built from 17 residues. In DNA, the CDR3 is TGTGCCAGCAGGAGTCCCGGGACAGAGAATAGCAATCAGCCCCAGCATTTT. The encoded protein is CASRSPGTENSNQPQHF.

The rearrangement links TRBV11-2 to TRBJ1-3, with D perhaps TRBD1 (5 bases). Trimming removed 4 bases at V and 1 base at J, with 14 bases between. CDR3 length equals 16 residues. Germline CDR1 and CDR2: SGHAT and FQNNGV. CDR3 sequence reads: CASSSGPGGSGNTIYF. For the CDR3, the DNA is TGTGCCAGCAGCTCCGGTCCTGGGGGGTCTGGAAACACCATATATTTT.

The chain uses TRBV7-2 and TRBJ2-7; 11 bases line up with TRBD2. This CDR3 is built from 19 residues. V gave up 5 bases and J gave up 1 base; unmatched junction bases: 16. In germline, CDR1 is SGHTA, CDR2 FQGNSA. The CDR3 loop is CASSPAGGSGRAGSYEQYF. CDR3 in DNA: TGTGCCAGCAGCCCCGCGGGGGGTAGCGGGAGGGCCGGGTCCTACGAGCAGTACTTC.

The chain carries TRBV10-3 and TRBJ2-3; 12 bases align to TRBD2. The V gene end was trimmed by 5 bases and the J gene end by 3 bases; junction bases not matched to a gene: 3. The length of the CDR3 is 15 residues. Germline V gene lookup returns CDR1 ENHRY and CDR2 SYGVKD. The CDR3 DNA reads TGTGCCATCAGTCAGACTAGCGGGAGAACAGATACGCAGTATTTT. Its protein product is CAISQTSGRTDTQYF.

The chain carries TRBV11-2 and TRBJ1-1; D gene ambiguous. Germline CDR1 SGHAT, CDR2 FQNNGV. V was pared by 0 bases and J by 0 bases, with 5 bases between. This CDR3 comprises 14 residues. The CDR3: CASSLDFMNTEAFF. In DNA, the CDR3 is TGTGCCAGCAGCTTAGATTTTATGAACACTGAAGCTTTCTTT. The full variable domain, in which reference TRBV11-2 and TRBJ1-1 provide the parts outside the CDR3, is EAGVAQSPRYKIIEKRQSVAFWCNPISGHATLYWYQQILGQGPKLLIQFQNNGVVDDSQLPKDRFSAERLKGVDSTLKIQPAKLEDSAVYLCASSLDFMNTEAFFGQGTRLTVV.

The sample holds one count of this clone. The rearrangement joins TRBV7-2 to TRBJ2-1, with 7 positions matching TRBD2. The length of the CDR3 is 15 residues. Losses at the gene ends were 3 bases for V and 5 bases for J; bases not matched to a gene: 7. Germline lookup yields CDR1 SGHTA and CDR2 FQGNSA. As DNA, the CDR3 is TGTGCCAGCAGCTTGAGCGGGATATTGAACAATGAGCAGTTCTTC. It encodes CASSLSGILNNEQFF.

The rearrangement uses TRBV4-3 and TRBJ2-7, with 9 bases matching TRBD2. The CDR3 has 15 residues. Germline V lookup: CDR1 LGHNA, CDR2 YSLEER. J gave up 10 bases and V 0 bases, and 10 bases lay outside the gene matches. The CDR3 nucleotides are TGCGCCAGCAGCCAAGAAGGTAATAGCGGGAGAGGACAGTACTTC. It yields the protein CASSQEGNSGRGQYF.

The gene calls are TRBV7-6 and TRBJ2-7; 9 bases agree with TRBD1. The V and J ends lost 0 bases and 6 bases, in that order; junction bases with no gene match: 9. Germline V CDR1 and CDR2: SGHVS, FNYEAQ. The CDR3 extends over 16 amino acids. CDR3 sequence reads: CASSLAPGQGGVEQYF. The CDR3 DNA reads as TGTGCCAGCAGCTTAGCGCCGGGACAGGGCGGCGTCGAGCAGTACTTC.

The chain couples TRBV18 to TRBJ1-3; D remains unclear. V was cut by 2 bases and J by 7 bases, with 3 bases left in between. The CDR3 sequence is 11 residues long. From germline, CDR1 is KGHSH and CDR2 LQKENI. The CDR3 bases are TGTGCCAGCTCACCAGAGAACACCATATATTTT. Its translation is CASSPENTIYF.

This rearrangement joins TRBV18 to TRBJ2-3; D remains unclear. The germline CDR1 and CDR2 sequences are KGHSH and LQKENI. This CDR3 contains 12 residues. V shed 3 bases and J shed 2 bases, with 3 bases lying between them. The CDR3 region has the DNA TGTGCCAGCTCACCCGACACAGATACGCAGTATTTT. Protein product: CASSPDTDTQYF.

This chain joins TRBV18 and TRBJ2-7; D remains ambiguous. The CDR3 covers 11 residues. Trimming removed 3 bases at V and 7 bases at J, with 7 bases between. Germline V gene data show CDR1 as KGHSH and CDR2 as LQKENI. The CDR3 loop reads CASSPREEQYF. DNA of the CDR3: TGTGCCAGCTCACCTCGAGAGGAGCAGTACTTC.

V usage is TRBV4-2 and J usage is TRBJ1-2; D may be TRBD1 (5 bases). The CDR3 runs 16 residues. Trimming left V 0 bases short and J 8 bases short, with 19 bases between. Germline V lookup: CDR1 LGHNA, CDR2 YNFKEQ. CDR3 sequence reads: CASSQDSTGGRSGYTF. The DNA for the CDR3 is TGTGCCAGCAGCCAAGATTCAACAGGCGGGCGGTCCGGCTACACCTTC.

This clone was found a few times. The chain recombines TRBV19 with TRBJ1-5; D is undetermined. The length of the CDR3 is 14 residues. Germline loops: CDR1 LNHDA, CDR2 SQIVND (reference sequence). V was pared by 3 bases and J by 4 bases, with 10 bases between. CDR3 sequence (DNA): TGTGCCAGTAGTATCTACCAGCTTAATCAGCCCCAGCATTTT. This translates into CASSIYQLNQPQHF.

The chain uses TRBV2 and TRBJ1-1, with 9 nucleotides matching TRBD1. After removal of 3 bases from V and 8 bases from J, the junction contained 7 bases not matched to a gene. The CDR3 consists of 14 residues. In germline, CDR1 is SNHLY, CDR2 FYNNEI. CDR3 amino acids: CASSDRTGAVEAFF. The CDR3 DNA reads TGTGCCAGCAGTGACCGGACAGGGGCCGTAGAAGCTTTCTTT.

This sequence joins TRBV18 and TRBJ2-5, with D unclear. Trimming left V 3 bases short and J 5 bases short, with 7 bases between. CDR1 is KGHSH, CDR2 LQKENI, per germline. The CDR3 covers 12 residues. The CDR3: CASSPGKETQYF. The CDR3 DNA reads TGTGCCAGCTCACCGGGCAAGGAGACCCAGTACTTC. Full variable domain (rest looked up from reference TRBV18 and TRBJ2-5): NAGVMQNPRHLVRRRGQEARLRCSPMKGHSHVYWYRQLPEEGLKFMVYLQKENIIDESGMPKERFSAEFPKEGPSILRIQQVVRGDSAAYFCASSPGKETQYFGPGTRLLVL.

This sequence joins TRBV6-5 and TRBJ2-7; D is possibly TRBD1 (6 bases). The germline gives CDR1 MNHEY, CDR2 SVGAGI. This CDR3 is 15 amino acids long. The V end was cut by 1 base, the J end by 6 bases, with 16 bases between. As DNA, the CDR3 is TGTGCCAGCAGTTACTTGCAGGGGCGTATGGGCGAGCAGTACTTC. This encodes CASSYLQGRMGEQYF.

This chain joins TRBV19 and TRBJ1-5, with no clear D. Trimming left V 3 bases short and J 2 bases short, with 11 bases between. Germline V gene data show CDR1 as LNHDA and CDR2 as SQIVND (reference sequence). The CDR3 is made up of 15 amino acids. CDR3 region: CASSMGPAGNQPQHF. The CDR3, as DNA: TGTGCCAGTAGTATGGGCCCTGCGGGCAATCAGCCCCAGCATTTT. The full variable domain, completed using reference TRBV19 and TRBJ1-5, is DGGITQSPKYLFRKEGQNVTLSCEQNLNHDAMYWYRQDPGQGLRLIYYSQIVNDFQKGDIAEGYSVSREKKESFPLTVTSAQKNPTAFYLCASSMGPAGNQPQHFGDGTRLSIL.

The V gene is TRBV7-8, the J gene TRBJ2-7; possibly TRBD2 for D (6 bases). The germline CDR1 and CDR2 sequences are SGHVS and FQNEAQ. The CDR3 spans 14 residues. V was pared by 5 bases and J by 7 bases, with 18 bases between. The CDR3 loop is CASSPRWGDGEQYF. DNA for the CDR3: TGTGCCAGCAGCCCCCGGTGGGGGGATGGGGAGCAGTACTTC.

The V and J genes are TRBV28 and TRBJ2-7; D is perhaps TRBD1 or TRBD2 (6 bases each). V was cut by 10 bases and J by 3 bases, with 25 bases left in between. The CDR3 sequence is 16 residues long. CDR1 and CDR2 (germline): MDHEN, SYDVKM. CDR3 sequence reads: CATNSLANREVYEQYF. CDR3 sequence (DNA): TGTGCCACCAACAGTTTGGCAAACAGGGAGGTCTACGAGCAGTACTTC.

The chain has TRBV5-6 and TRBJ1-2; 7 bases are shared with TRBD1. This CDR3 contains 15 residues. The germline V gene encodes CDR1 SGHDT and CDR2 YYEEEE. The trim removed 0 bases at V and 1 base at J, leaving 3 bases unmatched. The CDR3 nucleotides read TGTGCCAGCAGCTTGGTAGGGACAGATAACTATGGCTACACCTTC. Translated: CASSLVGTDNYGYTF.